This entry describes one T cell receptor (beta chain). The target antigen is unknown. The ends were cut back, 4 bases at V and 3 bases at J, with 16 bases in the middle. There are 16 residues in the CDR3. Germline V gives CDR1 LNHDA, CDR2 SQIVND (reference sequence). Sequencing was performed with immunoSEQ multiplex PCR; in TCRdb, only in-frame clones are kept and a portion is missing. The sample carries fewer than 75,000 clones, 75% to 95% recorded once. The data were taken from a study of T cell responses to AZD1222 COVID-19 vaccine. Study-wide points: Possibly, clonal diversity was underestimated; donors were largely white British and included more females. Vaccine-related CD4 TCRs covered spike, predominating at 160-218 and 743-854.

This sample comprised peripheral blood, obtained 28 days after the second dose of the MenACWY control vaccine. This sequence was found in an adult who received the MenACWY meningococcal vaccine as a control. This chain uses TRBV19 with TRBJ1-5, with D possibly matching TRBD1 (5 bases). The CDR3 nucleotides read TGTGCCAGTAGTACGTTCCGGGACGGCTTCAATCAGCCCCAGCATTTT. Protein: CASSTFRDGFNQPQHF.